This T cell receptor beta chain is from a study of molecular identifiers for immune sequencing clone quantification. Bulk TCR libraries used previously described methods and listed TCR primers. TCRdb called the PCR reads again in MiXCR, with one record for every CDR3 protein. Of about 65,000 distinct CDR3 sequences in the sample, about a sixth were seen once. Trimming cost V 2 bases and J 5 bases; bases outside gene matches: 8. Germline CDR1 MGHRA, CDR2 YSYEKL. The CDR3 spans 16 residues. This clonotype was seen many times. Its antigen is not identified. Broader study findings: Sizes of clones that are highly expanded could be underestimated (if identical TCR molecules share a barcode).

What was sequenced was naive CD8+ T cells from blood, with Jurkat cell RNA spiked in. Subset meaning: FACS-sorted CD8+CD4-CCR7+CD45RA+ naive T cells. The rearrangement joins TRBV4-1 to TRBJ1-1; 10 bases are a match to TRBD1. The origin of this receptor is a human donor in good health. Some libraries in this study had Jurkat cell RNA spiked in. CDR3: CASSQRDRGRGTEAFF. The CDR3 DNA reads as TGCGCCAGCAGCCAACGAGACAGGGGGCGAGGGACTGAAGCTTTCTTT.